Below are 5 T cell receptor beta chains sequenced from a single sample in a study of cytomegalovirus exposure and HLA in healthy donors (TCRdb year 2017). The library was prepared using the immunoSEQ multiplex PCR assay. For the multiplex PCR, a mixture combining 60 forward primers for TCR Vbeta segments and 13 reverse primers for TCR Jbeta segments was used. TCRdb obtained this table from immuneACCESS and retained in-frame rearrangements with V and J assigned. These tables miss some clones; where compared with another copy, unresolved V genes account for less than half of the shortfall, and the remainder is unexplained. Within this sample are about 160,000 clones, with 70% to 90% of them counted one time only. The top ten constitute 1.5% to 2% of the sample. The source material was PBMCs. These receptors were obtained from a woman aged 18-29 years in good health and CMV-seronegative.

This clone was counted a single time. The chain is built from TRBV28 and TRBJ1-1; 7 bases line up with TRBD1. Germline lookup yields CDR1 MDHEN and CDR2 SYDVKM. J gave up 1 base and V 5 bases, and 4 bases lay outside the gene matches. The CDR3 is 14 amino acids. The CDR3 here is CASSAGGTNTEAFF. As DNA, the CDR3 is TGTGCCAGCAGTGCAGGGGGAACGAACACTGAAGCTTTCTTT.

The chain employs TRBV7-9 and TRBJ2-7, with D unclear. The V end was cut by 8 bases, the J end by 0 bases, with 8 bases between. Germline CDR1 SEHNR, CDR2 FQNEAQ (reference sequence). The CDR3 runs 12 residues. The CDR3 DNA reads TGTGCCAGCGGAAGGAGCTCCTACGAGCAGTACTTC. Its translation is CASGRSSYEQYF.

The chain combines TRBV6-1 with TRBJ1-1; perhaps TRBD1 as D (5 bases). V was cut by 8 bases and J by 7 bases, with 17 bases left in between. This CDR3 spans 13 amino acids. The germline V gene has CDR1 MNHNS and CDR2 SASEGT. CDR3 sequence: CASGLGRASEAFF. CDR3 DNA: TGTGCCAGCGGGCTGGGCAGGGCGAGTGAAGCTTTCTTT.

This chain joins TRBV2 and TRBJ2-6; D gene uncertain. V lost 3 bases and J 2 bases, leaving 5 bases between the germline ends. CDR3 size: 14 residues. Germline CDR1 reads SNHLY; CDR2 reads FYNNEI. The CDR3 nucleotides are TGTGCCAGCAGTGAGGCAGCTGGGGCCAACGTCCTGACTTTC. It is translated as CASSEAAGANVLTF.

V and J are TRBV7-6 and TRBJ2-3; the match to TRBD2 covers 10 bases. With V trimmed by 3 bases and J by 1 base, 7 bases remained unmatched. The CDR3 spans 17 residues. Looked up from germline, CDR1 is SGHVS and CDR2 is FNYEAQ. The CDR3, as DNA: TGTGCCAGCAGCTTGGGGTCTAGCGGGAGCCGCACAGATACGCAGTATTTT. This codes for CASSLGSSGSRTDTQYF.